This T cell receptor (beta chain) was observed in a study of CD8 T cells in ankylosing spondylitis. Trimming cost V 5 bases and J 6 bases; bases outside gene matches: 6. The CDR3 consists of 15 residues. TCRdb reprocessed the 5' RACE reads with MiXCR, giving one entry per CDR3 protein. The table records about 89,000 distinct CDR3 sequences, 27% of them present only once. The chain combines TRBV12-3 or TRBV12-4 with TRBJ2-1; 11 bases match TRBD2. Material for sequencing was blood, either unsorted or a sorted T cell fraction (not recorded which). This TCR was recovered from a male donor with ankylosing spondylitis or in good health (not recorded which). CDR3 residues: CASSLTGTSGNEQFF. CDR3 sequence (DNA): TGTGCCAGCAGTCTCACCGGGACTAGCGGCAATGAGCAGTTCTTC.